The entry below describes one T cell receptor beta chain. What it recognizes is unknown. This sample is drawn from a study of high-grade serous ovarian cancer treatment subgroups. At the level of the study: Each sample yielded on average 7,494 unique TCR beta rearrangements from around 15,000 reads.

Sequencing used immunoSEQ multiplex PCR; TCRdb keeps in-frame clones, though not all of them. The sample contains about 36,000 clones, 79% of which appear only once. Germline assignment: CDR1 SGHTA and CDR2 FQGNSA. The CDR3 sequence is 16 residues long. The V and J ends lost 1 base and 5 bases respectively, with 14 bases between them. Tumor tissue was taken before any definitive surgery or chemotherapy was given. Findings and caveats of the study: CDR1 and CDR2 were left unanalyzed; analyses focused on CDR3.

This clonotype was obtained from a human donor with high-grade serous ovarian cancer. The sequenced material came from tumor tissue. The chain employs TRBV7-2 and TRBJ2-2, with D possibly being TRBD2 (8 bases). CDR3 loop: CASSLGIAGQTGELFF. DNA of the CDR3: TGTGCCAGCAGCTTAGGGATAGCGGGACAGACCGGGGAGCTGTTTTTT.